Below are 15 T cell receptor beta chains sequenced from a single sample in a study of cytomegalovirus exposure and HLA in healthy donors. Data came from immunoSEQ multiplex PCR; TCRdb stores just in-frame clones and leaves some out. This sample carries over 150,000 clones, roughly 82% of them seen once, and the ten largest clones take roughly 13%. Sequenced material: PBMCs. All receptors come from a woman in her twenties or thirties in good health and CMV-seropositive.

The J gene is TRBJ1-1, the V gene TRBV6-1; D is unresolved. The germline CDR1 and CDR2 sequences are MNHNS and SASEGT. V lost 8 bases to trimming and J lost 2 bases, with 12 bases between them. The CDR3 is made up of 13 amino acids. CDR3 in amino acids: CASGGILNTEAFF. The CDR3 DNA reads as TGTGCCAGCGGCGGGATACTAAACACTGAAGCTTTCTTT.

V gene TRBV11-3 combines with J gene TRBJ2-3; 12 nucleotides agree with TRBD2. This CDR3 comprises 16 residues. V was pared by 5 bases and J by 2 bases, with 5 bases of the junction left unmatched. Germline CDR1 and CDR2: SGHNT and YENEEA. CDR3 nucleotide sequence: TGTGCCAGCAGCCTCGGGACTAGCGGGCCCACAGATACGCAGTATTTT. Its protein product is CASSLGTSGPTDTQYF.

J is TRBJ1-4 and V is TRBV28; TRBD1 agrees at 7 bases. The CDR3 contains 16 residues. Germline CDR1 MDHEN, CDR2 SYDVKM. With V trimmed by 5 bases and J by 3 bases, 9 bases remained unmatched. The CDR3 coding sequence is TGTGCCAGCAGTGAAGCCGGGACAGCCTCTAATGAAAAACTGTTTTTT. It yields the protein CASSEAGTASNEKLFF.

The chain joins TRBV19 to TRBJ2-4, with D tentatively TRBD1 (6 bases). Trimming removed 2 bases at V and 3 bases at J, with 8 bases between. The CDR3 contains 14 residues. Germline V gives CDR1 LNHDA, CDR2 SQIVND (reference sequence). The CDR3 nucleotides read TGTGCCAGTAGTATACCAGGGGACAAAAACATTCAGTACTTC. This sequence encodes CASSIPGDKNIQYF. The entire variable domain, with the rest obtained from reference TRBV19 and TRBJ2-4, is as follows: DGGITQSPKYLFRKEGQNVTLSCEQNLNHDAMYWYRQDPGQGLRLIYYSQIVNDFQKGDIAEGYSVSREKKESFPLTVTSAQKNPTAFYLCASSIPGDKNIQYFGAGTRLSVL.

The genes are TRBV2 and TRBJ2-1; 10 bases are shared with TRBD2. V lost 3 bases, J lost 6 bases, and 14 bases stayed unmatched. Germline lookup yields CDR1 SNHLY and CDR2 FYNNEI. This CDR3 has 18 residues. Written as DNA, the CDR3 is TGTGCCAGCAGTGACAATCTGGCTAGCGGGGGAGTCCCCAATGAGCAGTTCTTC. This codes for CASSDNLASGGVPNEQFF.

The J gene is TRBJ1-5, the V gene TRBV9, with 9 bases aligning to TRBD1. Germline CDR1 is SGDLS and CDR2 is YYNGEE. The CDR3 is 17 residues long. V was clipped by 4 bases and J by 3 bases; unmatched bases: 11. The CDR3 spells CASSTNSGTGHNQPQHF. CDR3 nucleotides: TGTGCCAGCAGCACAAATTCCGGGACAGGGCACAATCAGCCCCAGCATTTT.

To note about this clone: The junction departs from germline at one end; a sequencing error may be responsible. The V gene is TRBV7-9, the J gene TRBJ1-2; D perhaps matches TRBD1 (5 bases). The CDR3 has 14 amino acids. Per the germline V gene, CDR1 is SEHNR and CDR2 is FQNEAQ (reference sequence). The CDR3 is CASSFGDYNSGYTF. As DNA, the CDR3 is TGTGCCAGCAGCTTCGGGGACTATAACTCTGGCTACACCTTC.

CDR3 sequence reads: CASSPGLGTDTQYF. CDR3 DNA: TGTGCCAGCAGCCCGGGACTAGGGACAGATACGCAGTATTTT. The chain employs TRBV5-4 and TRBJ2-3; TRBD2 matches at 8 bases. Looked up from germline, CDR1 is SGHNT and CDR2 is YYREEE (reference sequence). The CDR3 is made up of 14 amino acids. Trimming took 4 bases from V and 3 from J; bases not matched to a gene: 4. Drawing the rest from reference TRBV5-4 and TRBJ2-3, the complete variable domain is ETGVTQSPTHLIKTRGQQVTLRCSSQSGHNTVSWYQQALGQGPQFIFQYYREEENGRGNFPPRFSGLQFPNYSSELNVNALELDDSALYLCASSPGLGTDTQYFGPGTRLTVL.

This rearrangement joins TRBV14 to TRBJ1-2, with D hard to call. Trimming pared 2 bases from V and 4 bases from J, leaving 17 bases between. This CDR3 contains 16 residues. CDR1 and CDR2 (germline): SGHDN, FVKESK. CDR3 loop: CASSQSSVAVFYGYTF. The DNA of the CDR3 is TGTGCCAGCAGCCAATCTTCGGTAGCAGTATTCTATGGCTACACCTTC.

This chain connects TRBV7-2 to TRBJ2-1; 7 nucleotides agree with TRBD2. The CDR3 consists of 14 residues. The trim removed 6 bases at V and 3 bases at J, leaving 5 bases unmatched. The V gene's germline CDR1 is SGHTA and CDR2 FQGNSA. CDR3 protein: CASSPGRLYNEQFF. CDR3 DNA sequence: TGTGCCAGCAGTCCCGGGAGGCTCTACAATGAGCAGTTCTTC.

This chain connects TRBV15 to TRBJ2-1; tentative D call: TRBD2 (7 bases). This CDR3 comprises 17 residues. CDR1 LNHNV and CDR2 YYDKDF come from the germline V gene (reference sequence). The V and J ends lost 0 bases and 6 bases respectively, with 18 bases between them. The CDR3 reads CATSRDSWGGQSNEQFF. The CDR3 DNA reads as TGTGCCACCAGCAGAGATTCGTGGGGGGGACAAAGCAATGAGCAGTTCTTC.

This clone has more than one count but fewer than ten. The gene calls are TRBV5-1 and TRBJ2-7; a weak D match, TRBD2 (5 bases). With 4 bases removed from V and 2 bases from J, the gap between germline ends came to 10 bases. The CDR3 totals 13 residues. The germline CDR1 and CDR2 sequences are SGHRS and YFSETQ. CDR3 amino acids: CASSVPGTYEQYF. The CDR3 DNA follows: TGCGCCAGCAGCGTTCCGGGAACCTACGAGCAGTACTTC.

V gene TRBV4-2 combines with J gene TRBJ2-7, with 7 bases lining up with TRBD2. The V segment lost 3 bases and the J segment 3 bases; nucleotides outside the gene matches: 8. This CDR3 is built from 15 residues. In germline, CDR1 is LGHNA, CDR2 YNFKEQ. The CDR3 protein is CASSQYSGINYEQYF. CDR3 nucleotide sequence: TGTGCCAGCAGCCAGTACAGCGGGATTAACTACGAGCAGTACTTC.

The V call is TRBV30, the J call TRBJ2-5; possible D gene TRBD2, 6 bases. V gave up 2 bases and J gave up 5 bases, with 9 bases separating them. CDR1 is GTSNPN and CDR2 is SVGIG in the germline V gene (reference sequence). This CDR3 is built from 12 residues. The CDR3, as DNA: TGTGCCTGGAGTCCCCGGGGGGAGACCCAGTACTTC. Translated: CAWSPRGETQYF.

This chain connects TRBV2 to TRBJ2-3, with 8 positions matching TRBD2. The CDR3 extends over 14 amino acids. J lost 1 base, V lost 7 bases, and 4 bases had no gene match. Germline V lookup: CDR1 SNHLY, CDR2 FYNNEI. The CDR3 bases are TGTGCCAGCAACCGAGCGGGGGGCACAGATACGCAGTATTTT. Protein: CASNRAGGTDTQYF.